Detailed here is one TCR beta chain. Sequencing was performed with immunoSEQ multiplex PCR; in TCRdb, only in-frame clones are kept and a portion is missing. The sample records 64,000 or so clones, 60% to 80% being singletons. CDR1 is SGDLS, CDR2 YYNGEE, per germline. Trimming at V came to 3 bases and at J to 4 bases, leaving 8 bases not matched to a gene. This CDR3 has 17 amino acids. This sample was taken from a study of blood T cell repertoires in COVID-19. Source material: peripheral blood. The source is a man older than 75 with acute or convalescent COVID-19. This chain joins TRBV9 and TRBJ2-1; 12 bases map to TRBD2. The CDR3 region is CASSDSQTSGSYNEQFF. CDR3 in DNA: TGTGCCAGCAGCGATAGTCAGACTAGCGGGAGTTACAATGAGCAGTTCTTC.